These 8 T cell receptor beta chains were sequenced from one sample in a study of T cell clonotyping in hematopoietic cell transplantation. Profiled with immunoSEQ multiplex PCR; TCRdb holds only in-frame clones, not every one. The sample has tens of thousands of clones, 94% seen once; the top ten hold over 0.65%. Sequences were obtained from peripheral blood mononuclear cells. The receptors originated from a woman aged 50 to 60 in good health. Some clones in this sample may be carry-over from other donors' samples.

V and J are TRBV10-3 and TRBJ2-1; 9 positions agree with TRBD2. Germline V gene lookup returns CDR1 ENHRY and CDR2 SYGVKD. V shed 0 bases and J 5 bases; nucleotides not matched to a gene: 8. The CDR3 runs to 17 residues. The CDR3 sequence: CAISESMASGDHNEQFF. In nucleotides, the CDR3 is TGTGCCATCAGTGAGTCGATGGCTAGCGGGGATCACAATGAGCAGTTCTTC.

The chain has TRBV6-4 and TRBJ2-2; D unresolved. Trimming stripped 0 bases from V and 6 bases from J, with 8 bases between. Germline V gene data show CDR1 as MRHNA and CDR2 as SNTAGT. The length of the CDR3 is 14 residues. The CDR3 sequence: CASSDSSQAGELFF. In DNA form, the CDR3 reads TGTGCCAGCAGTGACTCGAGTCAGGCCGGGGAGCTGTTTTTT.

The chain recombines TRBV4-1 with TRBJ1-1; no clear D gene. In germline, CDR1 is MGHRA, CDR2 YSYEKL. Trimming stripped 9 bases from V and 3 bases from J, with 20 bases between. This CDR3 comprises 15 residues. The CDR3 coding sequence is TGCGCCAGTAAAAAAACGGAAGGGCAGTACACTGAAGCTTTCTTT. As protein: CASKKTEGQYTEAFF.

The gene calls are TRBV11-3 and TRBJ2-1; weak D call: TRBD1 (6 bases). Germline V gene lookup returns CDR1 SGHNT and CDR2 YENEEA. The CDR3 contains 17 residues. Trimming removed 1 base from V and 2 bases from J, with 15 bases in between. The CDR3 loop is CASSLAKGTYAYNEQFF. CDR3 in DNA: TGTGCCAGCAGCTTAGCGAAGGGGACATATGCCTACAATGAGCAGTTCTTC.

The rearrangement uses TRBV14 and TRBJ1-6, with 8 bases matching TRBD1. Germline CDR1 and CDR2: SGHDN and FVKESK. J lost 9 bases, V lost 2 bases, and 6 bases had no gene match. This CDR3 spans 15 amino acids. The CDR3 loop reads CASSQQQGVLSPLHF. The DNA of the CDR3 is TGTGCCAGCAGCCAACAACAGGGGGTTCTTTCACCCCTCCACTTT.

V and J are TRBV11-3 and TRBJ2-5; possible D gene TRBD1, 5 bases. TRBJ2-7 matches the DNA end more closely, so the J call is doubtful. In germline, CDR1 is SGHNT, CDR2 YENEEA. There are 13 residues in the CDR3. Here the CDR3 DNA reads TGTGCCAGCAGTTCACAGGAGCCCTACGAGCAGTACTTC. It specifies CASSSQEPYEQYF.

V gene TRBV6-4 combines with J gene TRBJ1-1; 8 bases match TRBD1. J lost 2 bases, V lost 6 bases, and 8 bases had no gene match. Germline V gene lookup returns CDR1 MRHNA and CDR2 SNTAGT. There are 15 residues in the CDR3. CDR3 protein: CASRNNRGGNTEAFF. In nucleotides, the CDR3 is TGTGCCAGCAGGAACAACAGGGGGGGAAACACTGAAGCTTTCTTT.

In DNA form, the CDR3 reads TGTGCCAGCAGCGCCCAGGCAGCAACTAATGAAAAACTGTTTTTT. Encoded protein: CASSAQAATNEKLFF. The V call is TRBV9, the J call TRBJ1-4; D is uncertain. Germline V CDR1 and CDR2: SGDLS, YYNGEE. The ends were cut back, 3 bases at V and 0 bases at J, with 9 bases in the middle. The CDR3 length is 15 residues. Complete variable domain (other parts from reference TRBV9 and TRBJ1-4): DSGVTQTPKHLITATGQRVTLRCSPRSGDLSVYWYQQSLDQGLQFLIQYYNGEERAKGNILERFSAQQFPDLHSELNLSSLELGDSALYFCASSAQAATNEKLFFGSGTQLSVL.